This paragraph covers one T cell receptor (beta chain) sequence. The specificity of this receptor is unknown. No base qualities exist here, and no much larger clone lies one base off it. The sample comes from a study of identical twins (TCRdb year 2016). Some background on the complete study: TCR alpha and beta repertoires from monozygotic twins, unrelated adults of various ages and cord blood were deep-sequenced to test whether fetal clonotypes persist. To rule out contamination, replicate twin experiments were performed at different times with different library preparation protocols. Points the paper makes about the study in general: Out-of-frame TCR alpha sharing in monozygotic twins was systematically underestimated by recombination models, whereas sharing between unrelated individuals was in agreement with the recombination models. Abundant cord blood beta clonotypes had fewer insertions, young adult naive repertoires showed a similar but weaker trend, and memory repertoires showed no such trend. Because the same donors could not be followed over many years, conclusions were based on cross-sectional statistical analysis. Invariant T cells such as MAIT and iNKT could partly confound zero-insertion analyses, though diverse VJ usage argued against this for most clonotypes. Excess twin sharing in beta out-of-frame sequences was weaker because fewer shared sequences lowered the signal-to-noise ratio. Compared with coincidental sharing between unrelated individuals, out-of-frame TCR alpha sequences shared between twins had an excess of sequences with low generation probability.

The junction shows trimming of 5 bases on V and 6 bases on J, and the gene matches do not reach 5 bases of it. Measured from the cysteine to the phenylalanine, the CDR3 is 16 residues long. Of all the DNA, just the CDR3 is kept, 48 bases in frame from base 1. From a lookup of the germline V gene (reference sequence), CDR1 and CDR2 are SGHKS and YYEKEE. Library method: 5' RACE. The run used an Illumina HiSeq 2000. Template switching added a universal primer binding site, and the final cDNA carried a unique molecular identifier that allowed TCR cDNA molecules to be counted accurately. Specific primers in the conserved constant-segment region were used to synthesize first-strand cDNA for TCR alpha and beta chains. Each cDNA library was double barcoded, with a SMART-Mk sample barcode plus Illumina barcodes, to control for contamination. Two successive PCR steps introduced TruSeq adapter sequences along with Illumina sample barcodes. The Illumina HiSeq platform was used with custom primers to sequence TCR alpha and beta cDNA libraries. The source study handled its data this way. Raw reads were processed with MiGEC to extract unique molecular identifiers, and MiXCR was used to determine CDR3 positions. Recombination models were inferred per individual with the repgenHMM and IGoR tools using an EM algorithm. Shared clonotype analysis was performed with the tcR package in R, normalizing sharing by the product of cloneset sizes. To study raw recombination free of thymic and clonal selection effects, out-of-frame nonproductive sequences were analyzed. The public sequencing data were trimmed at Q25 with fastp and processed into clonotypes with MiXCR by TCRdb, which kept only in-frame beta chains. A single entry per CDR3 protein holds the most common genes and DNA from its merged rows. Clone size and V and J calls follow TCRdb, not the original study. This sample comprises roughly 1.6 million distinct CDR3 sequences, less than 40% of them detected only once. The top ten clones comprise approximately 0.29% of the sample.

Every donor in the study was a healthy Caucasian. The sequence links TRBV5-5 to TRBJ2-2, with 15 bases matching TRBD2. The TCR was taken from a newborn girl in good health. The sequencing sample was made of cord blood. In nucleotide form, the sequence is TGTGCCAGCAGATTCGGACTAGCGGGGGGGGCCGGGGAGCTGTTTTTT. Translated, it reads CASRFGLAGGAGELFF.